This T cell receptor (beta chain) was retrieved from a study of blood T cell repertoires in COVID-19. Using immunoSEQ multiplex PCR, the repertoire was profiled, and TCRdb retains in-frame clones only, with some absent. The sample contains some 390,000 clones, over 85% of which appear only once. All recovered Cohort 3 donors got two negative PCRs, got clearance, or saw symptom resolution. There are 15 residues in the CDR3. CDR1 SGHNT and CDR2 YYREEE come from the germline V gene (reference sequence). With V trimmed by 0 bases and J by 0 bases, 1 base remained unmatched. This chain joins TRBV5-4 and TRBJ1-1, with TRBD1 matching over 8 bases. The sequencing sample was made of PBMCs or T cells enriched from blood (not recorded which). The TCR was taken from a woman aged 25-40 years who had recovered from COVID-19. In DNA, the CDR3 is TGTGCCAGCAGCTTGGGGGGACAGGTGAACACTGAAGCTTTCTTT. As protein: CASSLGGQVNTEAFF.